Each of the 24 T cell receptor beta chains below was sequenced from the same sample in a study of blood T cell repertoires in COVID-19. TCRdb's copy holds only in-frame clones and misses some; the assay was immunoSEQ multiplex PCR. The table has under 200,000 clones, roughly four fifths seen once. Specimen: peripheral blood. All receptors come from a human donor in a cohort sampled during active COVID-19.

This chain joins TRBV11-2 and TRBJ1-6, with 7 nucleotides matching TRBD1. Trimming took 5 bases from V and 6 from J; bases not matched to a gene: 13. The CDR3 is 17 residues long. CDR1 is SGHAT and CDR2 is FQNNGV in the germline V gene. CDR3 amino acids: CASSPRMTGQGNSPLHF. The CDR3 DNA sequence: TGTGCCAGCAGCCCCCGAATGACAGGGCAGGGTAATTCACCCCTCCACTTT.

The J gene is TRBJ1-1, the V gene TRBV19; tentatively, D is TRBD1 (6 bases). V shed 5 bases and J shed 11 bases, with 21 bases lying between them. CDR1 is LNHDA and CDR2 is SQIVND in the germline V gene (reference sequence). This CDR3 spans 14 amino acids. CDR3 residues: CASSFFPDRYPAFF. The CDR3, as DNA: TGTGCCAGTAGTTTCTTCCCTGACAGGTATCCCGCTTTCTTT.

The chain joins TRBV19 to TRBJ2-7, with TRBD1 as a possible D gene (5 bases). Germline V gives CDR1 LNHDA, CDR2 SQIVND (reference sequence). Trimming cost V 4 bases and J 5 bases, with 18 bases left between them. This CDR3 comprises 15 residues. DNA of the CDR3: TGTGCCAGTAGTACCCCGACAGCCTACTTGGACGAGCAGTACTTC. Translated, it gives CASSTPTAYLDEQYF.

The chain recombines TRBV24-1 with TRBJ2-1; the D gene is possibly TRBD2 (5 bases). Germline V gene data show CDR1 as KGHDR and CDR2 as SFDVKD. CDR3 size: 11 residues. V lost 9 bases and J 8 bases, leaving 10 bases between the germline ends. The CDR3 sequence is CATADGDEQFF. The CDR3 DNA is TGTGCCACCGCGGACGGGGATGAGCAGTTCTTC.

The chain joins TRBV24-1 to TRBJ2-3; 7 nucleotides align to TRBD2. The junction had 9 bases not matched to a gene; V was cut back by 2 bases and J by 5 bases. Germline loops: CDR1 KGHDR, CDR2 SFDVKD. This CDR3 has 16 amino acids. The CDR3 region is CATSDSSAGPGDTQYF. In nucleotides, the CDR3 is TGTGCCACCAGTGATTCGTCAGCGGGGCCGGGAGATACGCAGTATTTT.

The chain links TRBV7-2 to TRBJ1-5; 7 nucleotides match TRBD1. The germline CDR1 and CDR2 sequences are SGHTA and FQGNSA. The CDR3 covers 14 residues. J lost 4 bases, V lost 1 base, and 1 base had no gene match. For the CDR3, the DNA is TGTGCCAGCAGCTTAGTACAGGGGAATCAGCCCCAGCATTTT. Translating it yields CASSLVQGNQPQHF. Full variable domain (remainder filled in from reference TRBV7-2 and TRBJ1-5): GAGVSQSPSNKVTEKGKDVELRCDPISGHTALYWYRQSLGQGLEFLIYFQGNSAPDKSGLPSDRFSAERTGGSVSTLTIQRTQQEDSAVYLCASSLVQGNQPQHFGDGTRLSIL.

This clone appeared a few times. The V and J genes are TRBV7-2 and TRBJ1-2, with no clear D. V was shortened by 3 bases and J by 3 bases, with 8 bases between the two germline ends. This CDR3 is built from 13 residues. Germline CDR1 is SGHTA and CDR2 is FQGNSA. The CDR3, as DNA: TGTGCCAGCAGCTTCCAGCGAGACTATGGCTACACCTTC. This sequence encodes CASSFQRDYGYTF.

This clone was counted only a few times. The J gene is TRBJ1-3, the V gene TRBV5-4; no firm D call. Germline V lookup: CDR1 SGHNT, CDR2 YYREEE (reference sequence). V was trimmed by 1 base and J by 1 base, leaving 9 bases between them. The CDR3 sequence is 15 residues long. The CDR3 coding sequence is TGTGCCAGCAGCTTGACCGCGGGATCTGGAAACACCATATATTTT. It specifies CASSLTAGSGNTIYF.

Written as DNA, the CDR3 is TGTGCCAGCCAATTGACAGGGACTCATAAGCAGTACTTC. It is translated as CASQLTGTHKQYF. V usage is TRBV27 and J usage is TRBJ2-7; tentative D call: TRBD1 (7 bases). The CDR3 is 13 residues long. From germline, CDR1 is MNHEY and CDR2 SMNVEV (reference sequence). Deletions cut 8 bases from V and 8 bases from J, with 19 bases between.

This clone was seen only a few times. The genes are TRBV19 and TRBJ2-1; 10 bases map to TRBD2. CDR3 length: 14 amino acids. The junction had 8 bases not matched to a gene; V was cut back by 7 bases and J by 8 bases. The germline CDR1 and CDR2 sequences are LNHDA and SQIVND (reference sequence). CDR3: CASTSGTSEYEQFF. CDR3 nucleotide sequence: TGTGCCAGTACCTCCGGGACTAGCGAATATGAGCAGTTCTTC. Together with reference TRBV19 and TRBJ2-1, the CDR3 gives the full variable domain: DGGITQSPKYLFRKEGQNVTLSCEQNLNHDAMYWYRQDPGQGLRLIYYSQIVNDFQKGDIAEGYSVSREKKESFPLTVTSAQKNPTAFYLCASTSGTSEYEQFFGPGTRLTVL.

On this clone itself: One end of the junction varies from germline; a read error may be responsible. V and J are TRBV7-2 and TRBJ1-2; TRBD1 is a possible D gene (6 bases). CDR1 and CDR2 from the germline V gene are SGHTA and FQGNSA. The CDR3 runs to 15 residues. CDR3 in amino acids: CAGSLGGGSDYGYTF. As DNA, the CDR3 is TGTGCCGGCAGCTTAGGGGGGGGCTCTGACTATGGCTACACCTTC.

The genes are TRBV7-8 and TRBJ2-2; 10 bases align to TRBD2. V trimming: 7 bases; J trimming: 7 bases; junction bases outside the gene matches: 12. CDR3 length: 16 amino acids. Germline values: CDR1 SGHVS, CDR2 FQNEAQ. The DNA of the CDR3 is TGTGCCAGCACCACCGGGACTAGCGTACCGGGCGGGGAGCTGTTTTTT. Protein sequence: CASTTGTSVPGGELFF.

The genes are TRBV5-6 and TRBJ2-7, with 7 bases fitting TRBD1. Trimming cost V 2 bases and J 9 bases; bases outside gene matches: 11. In germline, CDR1 is SGHDT, CDR2 YYEEEE. This CDR3 comprises 14 residues. In nucleotides, the CDR3 is TGTGCCAGCAGCTTTGACAGGGTGCCCTCCGGGCAGTACTTC. It specifies CASSFDRVPSGQYF.

CDR3 sequence (DNA): TGTGCCAGCAGTAGGGACAGGGGGGCCCAAGAGACCCAGTACTTC. Amino acids: CASSRDRGAQETQYF. The chain recombines TRBV6-5 with TRBJ2-5, with 11 bases that match TRBD1. This CDR3 contains 15 residues. The trim removed 5 bases at V and 1 base at J, leaving 3 bases unmatched. From germline, CDR1 is MNHEY and CDR2 SVGAGI.

This clone showed up just once. V is TRBV7-3 and J is TRBJ2-7; a possible D gene is TRBD2 (6 bases). Germline V gives CDR1 SGHTA, CDR2 FQGTGA. The CDR3 runs to 14 residues. Deletions cut 5 bases from V and 0 bases from J, with 11 bases between. The CDR3 DNA reads as TGTGCCAGCAGCCCGGAGGGCAACTCCTACGAGCAGTACTTC. Protein: CASSPEGNSYEQYF.

This chain uses TRBV28 with TRBJ1-1, with a possible D match to TRBD1 (5 bases). CDR1 and CDR2 from the germline V gene are MDHEN and SYDVKM. The CDR3 has 13 amino acids. Trimming cost V 3 bases and J 5 bases, with 10 bases left between them. CDR3 bases: TGTGCCAGCAGTTTGGGCCCAGGGACTGAAGCTTTCTTT. This sequence encodes CASSLGPGTEAFF.

V and J are TRBV6-5 and TRBJ1-2; no reliable D call. In germline, CDR1 is MNHEY, CDR2 SVGAGI. V dropped 0 bases and J dropped 4 bases, with 9 bases sitting between them. The CDR3 is 14 amino acids. In nucleotides, the CDR3 is TGTGCCAGCAGTTACTCGAACACCGTCTATGGCTACACCTTC. Its protein is CASSYSNTVYGYTF.

The rearrangement joins TRBV15 to TRBJ2-5, with D possibly TRBD2 on 6 matching bases. CDR1 is LNHNV, CDR2 YYDKDF, per germline (reference sequence). V lost 0 bases and J lost 3, with 8 bases in between. This CDR3 region has 14 residues. The CDR3 reads CATSRDRGKETQYF. CDR3 nucleotides: TGTGCCACCAGCAGAGATCGGGGGAAAGAGACCCAGTACTTC. The full variable domain, its missing parts supplied by reference TRBV15 and TRBJ2-5, is DAMVIQNPRYQVTQFGKPVTLSCSQTLNHNVMYWYQQKSSQAPKLLFHYYDKDFNNEADTPDNFQSRRPNTSFCFLDIRSPGLGDTAMYLCATSRDRGKETQYFGPGTRLLVL.

There are a few counts of this clone. The chain has TRBV5-4 and TRBJ1-6; TRBD1 aligns across 8 bases. The CDR3 consists of 16 residues. Unmatched junction bases numbered 8, after V lost 2 bases and J lost 7 bases. Germline assignment: CDR1 SGHNT and CDR2 YYREEE (reference sequence). CDR3 sequence (DNA): TGTGCCAGCAGCTTCGGTCAGGGGGCGGTGAATTCACCCCTCCACTTT. Translation: CASSFGQGAVNSPLHF.

This sequence joins TRBV28 and TRBJ2-7; D is undetermined. Germline CDR1 MDHEN, CDR2 SYDVKM. This CDR3 is built from 12 residues. V lost 4 bases to trimming and J lost 6 bases, with 10 bases between them. CDR3 residues: CASSSRIAEQYF. CDR3 coding DNA: TGTGCCAGCAGTTCGCGAATCGCCGAGCAGTACTTC.

This clone was recorded a few times. The chain is built from TRBV5-8 and TRBJ1-6; D is unresolved. The V gene lost 7 bases and the J gene lost 4 bases, with 27 bases spanning the gap. The CDR3 sequence is 19 residues long. The V gene's germline CDR1 is SGHTS and CDR2 YDEGEE. Written as DNA, the CDR3 is TGTGCCAGCCACCGGAGGGCCGGCCCCTGTCGGTGGTATAATTCACCCCTCCACTTT. Protein sequence: CASHRRAGPCRWYNSPLHF.

CDR3 nucleotides: TGTGCCAGCAGCTTTCCTACAGGGGGCCCTACCTACGAGCAGTACTTC. It specifies CASSFPTGGPTYEQYF. V usage is TRBV5-4 and J usage is TRBJ2-7; 9 nucleotides agree with TRBD1. J was trimmed by 2 bases and V by 2 bases; bases with no gene match: 8. This CDR3 has 16 residues. Germline CDR1 is SGHNT and CDR2 is YYREEE (reference sequence).

The chain links TRBV19 to TRBJ1-1, with 9 bases identical to TRBD1. The germline V gene encodes CDR1 LNHDA and CDR2 SQIVND (reference sequence). The CDR3 contains 15 residues. The J segment lost 1 base and the V segment lost 7 bases, leaving 7 bases of the junction unmatched. The CDR3 nucleotides read TGTGCCAGTATCCCCACAGGGGGCTCGAACACTGAAGCTTTCTTT. This sequence encodes CASIPTGGSNTEAFF.

V gene TRBV19 combines with J gene TRBJ1-1, with no clear D. CDR3 length equals 13 residues. Looked up from germline, CDR1 is LNHDA and CDR2 is SQIVND (reference sequence). V lost 5 bases to trimming and J lost 2 bases, with 9 bases between them. The CDR3 loop reads CASSPAVNTEAFF. The CDR3 coding sequence is TGTGCCAGTAGTCCCGCAGTAAACACTGAAGCTTTCTTT.